Below are 14 T cell receptor beta chains sequenced from a single sample in a study of T cells after yellow fever vaccination. TCRdb re-called the 5' RACE reads with MiXCR, one entry per CDR3 protein. The repertoire holds some 560,000 distinct CDR3 sequences, 15% to 20% seen once, with approximately 14% in the top ten. Sequences were derived from PBMCs, sampled 15 days after the yellow fever booster vaccination. Every receptor here comes from a man aged 30 to 45 who received the YFV17D yellow fever vaccine.

CDR3 sequence (DNA): TGTGCCACCAGCAGAGATTTACCACCGAGGGAGCAGTTCTTC. Translating gives CATSRDLPPREQFF. The J gene is TRBJ2-1, the V gene TRBV15; no firm D call. Trimming shortened V by 0 bases and J by 10 bases, and 13 bases separated the two germline ends. The CDR3 has 14 residues. Germline assignment: CDR1 LNHNV and CDR2 YYDKDF (reference sequence).

The chain carries TRBV20-1 and TRBJ2-7; D is possibly TRBD1 or TRBD2 (7 bases each). CDR1 is DFQATT, CDR2 SNEGSKA, per germline (reference sequence). V was trimmed by 5 bases and J by 5 bases, leaving 10 bases between them. The CDR3 totals 11 residues. Here the CDR3 DNA reads TGCAGTGCTCAGGGGGGGAACGAGCAGTACTTC. Translating it yields CSAQGGNEQYF.

The V and J genes are TRBV29-1 and TRBJ2-1, with D uncertain. The CDR3 has 13 residues. CDR1 SQVTM and CDR2 ANQGSEA come from the germline V gene. V was cut by 0 bases and J by 5 bases, with 8 bases left in between. The CDR3 DNA sequence: TGCAGCGTTGAAGATAACACCCACAATGAGCAGTTCTTC. Protein: CSVEDNTHNEQFF.

The sample holds a few counts of this clonotype. This chain joins TRBV7-2 and TRBJ2-2; 7 positions agree with TRBD2. The J segment lost 5 bases and the V segment lost 1 base, leaving 7 bases of the junction unmatched. Germline CDR1 and CDR2: SGHTA and FQGNSA. CDR3 length equals 16 residues. The CDR3 region has the DNA TGTGCCAGCAGCTTAGGGAGGGGAGGGCCGACCGGGGAGCTGTTTTTT. Translation: CASSLGRGGPTGELFF.

This clonotype was seen only a few times. This chain links TRBV28 with TRBJ2-7; 8 bases are shared with TRBD2. Germline V gene lookup returns CDR1 MDHEN and CDR2 SYDVKM. Trimming took 7 bases from V and 5 from J; bases not matched to a gene: 10. CDR3 length equals 14 residues. This CDR3 is CASIKSGRVNEQYF. In nucleotides, the CDR3 is TGTGCCAGCATAAAAAGCGGGAGAGTGAACGAGCAGTACTTC.

The sample holds many counts of this clonotype. J is TRBJ2-3 and V is TRBV12-3 or TRBV12-4; D is undetermined. Trimming took off 5 bases at V and 9 bases at J, with 12 bases between the two ends. The CDR3 is made up of 12 amino acids. In nucleotides, the CDR3 is TGTGCCAGCAGTCGGCAAAAGGAGACGCAGTATTTT. Residues: CASSRQKETQYF.

The V and J genes are TRBV5-1 and TRBJ2-1; tentatively, D is TRBD2 (5 bases). The CDR3 consists of 12 residues. Germline assignment: CDR1 SGHRS and CDR2 YFSETQ. V was cut by 5 bases and J by 9 bases, with 12 bases left in between. The CDR3 spells CASSPPGIEQFF. The CDR3 DNA reads TGCGCCAGCAGTCCCCCGGGGATTGAGCAGTTCTTC.

This clonotype occurred a few times. This chain links TRBV14 with TRBJ1-2; D ambiguous. Germline assignment: CDR1 SGHDN and CDR2 FVKESK. The CDR3 is 14 amino acids. The V gene lost 4 bases and the J gene lost 2 bases, with 11 bases spanning the gap. CDR3 DNA: TGTGCCAGCAGCCCTGGATCCGCGAACTATGGCTACACCTTC. Its protein product is CASSPGSANYGYTF.

The rearrangement links TRBV6-1 to TRBJ2-1, with a weak D call TRBD2 (5 bases). CDR1 is MNHNS and CDR2 is SASEGT in the germline V gene. The CDR3 consists of 20 residues. Trimming pared 4 bases from V and 4 bases from J, leaving 29 bases between. The CDR3 DNA reads as TGTGCCAGCAGTGGCCCCGCCGGGGAGAACCCCACCAAATTTTACAATGAGCAGTTCTTC. Amino acid sequence: CASSGPAGENPTKFYNEQFF.

This chain uses TRBV6-1 with TRBJ1-4, with 7 bases aligning to TRBD1. With 8 bases clipped from V and 6 bases from J, the junction kept 9 bases outside the gene matches. Looked up from germline, CDR1 is MNHNS and CDR2 is SASEGT. The CDR3 runs 14 residues. Here the CDR3 reads CASLPGGSHEKLFF. The CDR3 bases are TGTGCCAGCCTTCCAGGGGGTTCACATGAAAAACTGTTTTTT.

Only a few counts were recorded for this clonotype. CDR3: CASSQGQGIDSPLHF. CDR3 in DNA: TGCGCCAGCAGCCAAGGACAGGGGATTGATTCACCCCTCCACTTT. The genes are TRBV4-3 and TRBJ1-6, with 8 nucleotides matching TRBD1. Germline V gene lookup returns CDR1 LGHNA and CDR2 YSLEER. The trim removed 1 base at V and 8 bases at J, leaving 4 bases unmatched. The CDR3 length is 15 residues.

This clonotype has ten or more counts. This chain uses TRBV6-5 with TRBJ2-3; D uncertain. CDR1 is MNHEY, CDR2 SVGAGI, per germline. V gave up 4 bases and J gave up 8 bases, with 19 bases separating them. The length of the CDR3 is 15 residues. The CDR3: CASSSRRALSGTQYF. The CDR3 region has the DNA TGTGCCAGCAGTTCGCGACGGGCACTTTCGGGTACGCAGTATTTT.

V and J are TRBV29-1 and TRBJ2-2, with D unclear. Germline loops: CDR1 SQVTM, CDR2 ANQGSEA. Trimming removed 4 bases from V and 0 bases from J, with 6 bases in between. The CDR3 is 13 residues long. CDR3 in DNA: TGCAGCGTTGTGCTACCGAACACCGGGGAGCTGTTTTTT. It translates to CSVVLPNTGELFF.

This clonotype was seen only a few times. CDR3 bases: TGCGCCAGCAGCCAAGATTTTCGGGCAAGGGAGCAGTACTTC. It specifies CASSQDFRAREQYF. The chain employs TRBV4-3 and TRBJ2-7; D is undetermined. The CDR3 contains 14 residues. Trimming removed 0 bases at V and 7 bases at J, with 13 bases between. From germline, CDR1 is LGHNA and CDR2 YSLEER.